Below, 22 T cell receptor beta chains from the same sample are listed, as sequenced in a study of blood T cells in healthy people across ages. For the second PCR, which ran for roughly 6 to 12 cycles, a sample-barcoded 5' primer and a J-beta primer mix were used. TCRdb independently ran MiXCR on the 5' RACE reads; one entry per CDR3 protein. The repertoire holds approximately 1.5 million distinct CDR3 sequences, with about 31% as singletons. Sequenced input: blood. These receptors all stem from a woman in her twenties or thirties in good health.

This clonotype was picked up a small number of times. V and J are TRBV12-3 or TRBV12-4 and TRBJ1-1; 8 nucleotides agree with TRBD1. V lost 6 bases to trimming and J lost 3 bases; unmatched junction nucleotides: 3. The CDR3 runs 13 residues. CDR3 nucleotides: TGTGCCAGCAGATCGACAGGGGACACTGAAGCTTTCTTT. Amino acid sequence: CASRSTGDTEAFF.

This clonotype was counted a few times. The chain joins TRBV10-2 to TRBJ1-1; D not certain. From germline, CDR1 is WSHSY and CDR2 SAAADI. This CDR3 is 12 amino acids long. V lost 6 bases to trimming and J lost 3 bases, with 8 bases between them. The CDR3 DNA reads TGCGCCAGCAGAGGAGAAGACACTGAAGCTTTCTTT. Protein sequence: CASRGEDTEAFF.

The gene calls are TRBV19 and TRBJ1-4; 7 bases map to TRBD1. J gave up 0 bases and V 7 bases, and 8 bases lay outside the gene matches. The CDR3 is made up of 16 amino acids. Germline V lookup: CDR1 LNHDA, CDR2 SQIVND (reference sequence). In DNA form, the CDR3 reads TGTGCCAGTACGGACAGGACAATCGCAACTAATGAAAAACTGTTTTTT. Protein product: CASTDRTIATNEKLFF.

This clonotype was seen a few times. The CDR3 DNA reads as TGCGCCAGCAGCCAACAGTCCGTAAACTCCTACGAGCAGTACTTC. This gives the protein CASSQQSVNSYEQYF. This chain links TRBV4-1 with TRBJ2-7; D uncertain. CDR3 length equals 15 residues. Trimming left V 2 bases short and J 0 bases short, with 11 bases between. The germline CDR1 and CDR2 sequences are MGHRA and YSYEKL.

This clonotype was seen many times. This chain connects TRBV4-2 to TRBJ2-1; D remains unclear. V lost 0 bases and J 9 bases, leaving 3 bases between the germline ends. The CDR3 runs 11 residues. Per the germline V gene, CDR1 is LGHNA and CDR2 is YNFKEQ. This CDR3 reads CASSQDVEQFF. CDR3 nucleotide sequence: TGTGCCAGCAGCCAAGATGTTGAGCAGTTCTTC.

This clonotype turned up a few times. The chain recombines TRBV6-1 with TRBJ1-6; no reliable D call. The CDR3 is made up of 14 amino acids. In germline, CDR1 is MNHNS, CDR2 SASEGT. Between the trimmed V and J ends, which lost 6 bases and 4 bases, there was a span of 10 bases. The CDR3 nucleotides are TGTGCCAGCAGACCCGATACTTATAATTCACCCCTCCACTTT. Translation: CASRPDTYNSPLHF.

V usage is TRBV30 and J usage is TRBJ1-4; D is unclear. Germline V lookup: CDR1 GTSNPN, CDR2 SVGIG (reference sequence). The CDR3 is made up of 13 amino acids. Trimming stripped 1 base from V and 4 bases from J, with 7 bases between. CDR3 bases: TGTGCCTGGAGTGCGACGGTTAATGAAAAACTGTTTTTT. Translation gives CAWSATVNEKLFF. Drawing the rest from reference TRBV30 and TRBJ1-4, the complete variable domain is SQTIHQWPATLVQPVGSPLSLECTVEGTSNPNLYWYRQAAGRGLQLLFYSVGIGQISSEVPQNLSASRPQDRQFILSSKKLLLSDSGFYLCAWSATVNEKLFFGSGTQLSVL.

The chain combines TRBV20-1 with TRBJ1-5, with no clear D. The CDR3 is 12 residues long. Germline V gives CDR1 DFQATT, CDR2 SNEGSKA (reference sequence). Deletions cut 6 bases from V and 3 bases from J, with 9 bases between. The CDR3 nucleotides are TGCAGTGCCAATCACCCCAATCAGCCCCAGCATTTT. It specifies CSANHPNQPQHF.

The chain has TRBV10-3 and TRBJ2-7; 8 bases agree with TRBD1. This CDR3 spans 16 amino acids. CDR1 ENHRY and CDR2 SYGVKD come from the germline V gene. V was clipped by 2 bases and J by 0 bases; unmatched bases: 6. CDR3: CAISEVTGASSYEQYF. The CDR3 coding sequence is TGTGCCATCAGTGAGGTGACAGGGGCCTCCTCCTACGAGCAGTACTTC.

This clonotype was found many times. V usage is TRBV6-5 and J usage is TRBJ2-7; TRBD1 agrees at 9 bases. V was clipped by 5 bases and J by 3 bases; unmatched bases: 5. Germline loops: CDR1 MNHEY, CDR2 SVGAGI. This CDR3 region has 14 residues. CDR3 in DNA: TGTGCCAGCAGTCCCGGGACAGGGCGCTACGAGCAGTACTTC. Its protein is CASSPGTGRYEQYF.

This clonotype was detected only a few times. This sequence joins TRBV5-1 and TRBJ2-7, with TRBD2 identical over 9 bases. The V segment lost 4 bases and the J segment 0 bases; nucleotides outside the gene matches: 11. From germline, CDR1 is SGHRS and CDR2 YFSETQ. The CDR3 runs to 17 residues. The chain's CDR3 is CASSPRLAEPHSYEQYF. Here the CDR3 DNA reads TGCGCCAGCAGCCCACGACTAGCGGAGCCCCACTCCTACGAGCAGTACTTC.

This clonotype was observed a few times. The genes are TRBV20-1 and TRBJ2-7; tentatively, D is TRBD1 (6 bases). Per the germline V gene, CDR1 is DFQATT and CDR2 is SNEGSKA (reference sequence). Trimming took off 3 bases at V and 6 bases at J, with 12 bases between the two ends. There are 12 residues in the CDR3. The DNA for the CDR3 is TGCAGTGCTAGGGTGCAGGGGCTCGAGCAGTACTTC. Protein: CSARVQGLEQYF.

This clonotype occurred a few times. V and J are TRBV10-3 and TRBJ2-1; D gene unclear. V was shortened by 2 bases and J by 0 bases, with 8 bases between the two germline ends. The CDR3 is 15 residues long. CDR1 and CDR2 from the germline V gene are ENHRY and SYGVKD. The DNA of the CDR3 is TGTGCCATCAGTGAGGATATTAGCTCCTACAATGAGCAGTTCTTC. It specifies CAISEDISSYNEQFF.

For this clonotype: This sequence may be a read error, since a much larger clone differs from it by one base. The chain has TRBV10-3 and TRBJ2-5, with 11 bases fitting TRBD1. Germline V gene sequence: CDR1 ENHRY, CDR2 SYGVKD. The CDR3 consists of 16 residues. Trimming removed 7 bases from V and 5 bases from J; junction bases left unmatched: 12. The DNA of the CDR3 is TGTGCCATCAAGAGTGAGGACAGGGGGCTTGGTGAGACCCAGTACTTC. This encodes CAIKSEDRGLGETQYF.

This clonotype has only a few counts. V gene TRBV7-9 combines with J gene TRBJ2-1; D possibly corresponds to TRBD2 (6 bases). V lost 0 bases and J lost 11, with 14 bases in between. This CDR3 contains 14 residues. CDR1 and CDR2 from the germline V gene are SEHNR and FQNEAQ (reference sequence). CDR3 in amino acids: CASSLAGGLPQQFF. The CDR3 DNA is TGTGCCAGCAGCTTAGCGGGGGGACTCCCCCAGCAGTTCTTC. The full variable domain, with the rest looked up from reference TRBV7-9 and TRBJ2-1, is DTGVSQNPRHKITKRGQNVTFRCDPISEHNRLYWYRQTLGQGPEFLTYFQNEAQLEKSRLLSDRFSAERPKGSFSTLEIQRTEQGDSAMYLCASSLAGGLPQQFFGPGTRLTVL.

This rearrangement joins TRBV5-1 to TRBJ1-6; the D gene is possibly TRBD1 (5 bases). The V gene's germline CDR1 is SGHRS and CDR2 YFSETQ. This CDR3 has 16 amino acids. V lost 2 bases and J lost 7, with 16 bases in between. CDR3 nucleotides: TGCGCCAGCAGCTTCCTGGCAGGGACGAACAATTCACCCCTCCACTTT. It yields the protein CASSFLAGTNNSPLHF.

The CDR3 DNA reads as TGCGCCAGCAGCTTGGGGGTCGGGGCCCAAAAGGGGACTGAAGCTTTCTTT. The encoded protein is CASSLGVGAQKGTEAFF. V is TRBV5-1 and J is TRBJ1-1, with D possibly being TRBD1 (5 bases). V lost 0 bases to trimming and J lost 5 bases, with 20 bases between them. Germline V lookup: CDR1 SGHRS, CDR2 YFSETQ. The CDR3 totals 17 residues.

This clonotype was seen only a few times. The chain recombines TRBV5-1 with TRBJ2-3, with TRBD1 as a possible D gene (5 bases). Trimming stripped 2 bases from V and 5 bases from J, with 15 bases between. This CDR3 comprises 15 residues. In germline, CDR1 is SGHRS, CDR2 YFSETQ. As DNA, the CDR3 is TGCGCCAGCAGCTTTCAGGGTAGACGAGAAGATACGCAGTATTTT. It is translated as CASSFQGRREDTQYF.

Ten or more counts support this clonotype. J is TRBJ2-1 and V is TRBV29-1; the match to TRBD2 covers 14 bases. J lost 5 bases, V lost 7 bases, and 4 bases had no gene match. Germline V gene data show CDR1 as SQVTM and CDR2 as ANQGSEA. CDR3 length equals 14 residues. CDR3 DNA sequence: TGCAGCGACTCGACTAGCGGGAGGGACAATGAGCAGTTCTTC. It translates to CSDSTSGRDNEQFF.

The V call is TRBV20-1, the J call TRBJ2-7; 10 nucleotides match TRBD1. After removal of 6 bases from V and 3 bases from J, the junction contained 11 bases not matched to a gene. This CDR3 contains 15 residues. The germline V gene encodes CDR1 DFQATT and CDR2 SNEGSKA (reference sequence). CDR3 coding DNA: TGCAGTGCCGCCACTCGGACAGGGGGGGACTACGAGCAGTACTTC. Residues: CSAATRTGGDYEQYF.

Regarding this clonotype: This may be a read error: a much more frequent sequence differs by one nucleotide. Given the absence of the conserved phenylalanine or tryptophan at the CDR3 end, a read error is likely. The V and J genes are TRBV6-5 and TRBJ2-1; weak D call: TRBD2 (5 bases). The V gene lost 7 bases and the J gene lost 5 bases, with 12 bases spanning the gap. The CDR3 runs 13 residues. Germline loops: CDR1 MNHEY, CDR2 SVGAGI. DNA of the CDR3: TGTGCCAGCACCAAGCGGCCAGACAATGAGCAGTTCGTC. Translated, it gives CASTKRPDNEQFV.

Of note for this clonotype: No conserved phenylalanine or tryptophan ends this CDR3, so it is likely a read error. The chain employs TRBV6-1 and TRBJ1-2, with a possible D match to TRBD1 (5 bases). The length of the CDR3 is 14 residues. Germline V gene data show CDR1 as MNHNS and CDR2 as SASEGT. V was clipped by 2 bases and J by 6 bases, with 13 bases between them. Written as DNA, the CDR3 is TGTGCCAGCAGTGAACTCGTCAGGGACCATGGCTACACCTGC. This codes for CASSELVRDHGYTC.